This T cell receptor (beta chain) was sequenced during a study of blood T cells in healthy people across ages. A word on this clonotype: Its antigen is not known.

Together with a sample-barcoded 5' primer, a J-beta primer mix was included in a second PCR lasting about 7 to 11 cycles. From the 5' RACE reads, TCRdb called clonotypes with MiXCR, one entry per CDR3 protein. In the table there are 1.5 million to 2 million distinct CDR3 sequences, about 30% of which are singletons. Overall study findings and caveats: Diversity estimated from one million T cells was considered an underestimate.

The V and J ends lost 6 bases and 1 base, in that order; junction bases with no gene match: 8. This CDR3 contains 16 residues. The chain is built from TRBV12-3 or TRBV12-4 and TRBJ1-1; 10 nucleotides agree with TRBD1. The sequencing input was blood. This receptor was identified in a woman aged 25 to 39 in good health. CDR3 region: CASSRTGTGENTEAFF. The CDR3 DNA is TGTGCCAGCAGCAGGACCGGGACAGGGGAGAACACTGAAGCTTTCTTT.